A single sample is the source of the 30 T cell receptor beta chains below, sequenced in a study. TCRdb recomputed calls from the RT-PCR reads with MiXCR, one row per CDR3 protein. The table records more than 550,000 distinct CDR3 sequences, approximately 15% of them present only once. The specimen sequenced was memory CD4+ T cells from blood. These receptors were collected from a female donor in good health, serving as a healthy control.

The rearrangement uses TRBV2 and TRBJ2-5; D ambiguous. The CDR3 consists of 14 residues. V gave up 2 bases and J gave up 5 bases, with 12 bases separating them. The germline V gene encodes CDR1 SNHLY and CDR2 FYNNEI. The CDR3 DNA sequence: TGTGCCAGCAGTGAAAATAGGGCGGAGGAGACCCAGTACTTC. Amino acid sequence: CASSENRAEETQYF.

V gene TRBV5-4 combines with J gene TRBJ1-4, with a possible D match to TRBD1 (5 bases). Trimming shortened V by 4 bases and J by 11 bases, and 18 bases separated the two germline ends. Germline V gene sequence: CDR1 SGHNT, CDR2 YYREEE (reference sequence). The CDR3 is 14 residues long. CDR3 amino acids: CASSPGGAGVKLFF. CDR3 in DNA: TGTGCCAGCAGCCCTGGGGGTGCGGGTGTGAAACTGTTTTTT. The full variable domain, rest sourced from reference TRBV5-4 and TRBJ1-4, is ETGVTQSPTHLIKTRGQQVTLRCSSQSGHNTVSWYQQALGQGPQFIFQYYREEENGRGNFPPRFSGLQFPNYSSELNVNALELDDSALYLCASSPGGAGVKLFFGSGTQLSVL.

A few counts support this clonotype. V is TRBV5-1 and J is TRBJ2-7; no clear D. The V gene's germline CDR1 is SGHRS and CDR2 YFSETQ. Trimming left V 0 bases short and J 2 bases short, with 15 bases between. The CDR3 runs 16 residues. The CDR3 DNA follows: TGCGCCAGCAGCTTGGGTACAAACGTCGCTGCCTACGAGCAGTACTTC. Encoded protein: CASSLGTNVAAYEQYF.

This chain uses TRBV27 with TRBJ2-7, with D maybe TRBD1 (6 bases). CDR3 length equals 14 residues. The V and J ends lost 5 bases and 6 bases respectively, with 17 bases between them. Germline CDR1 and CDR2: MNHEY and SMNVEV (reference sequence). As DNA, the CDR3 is TGTGCCAGCAGTGCGTGGCAGGCAGGGGCCGAGCAGTACTTC. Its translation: CASSAWQAGAEQYF.

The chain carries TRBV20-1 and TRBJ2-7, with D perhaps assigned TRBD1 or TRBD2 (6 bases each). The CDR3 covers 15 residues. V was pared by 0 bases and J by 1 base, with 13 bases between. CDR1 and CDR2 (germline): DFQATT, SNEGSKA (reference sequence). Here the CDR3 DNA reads TGCAGTGCTAGAGATAGGGGGAGGCATTCCTACGAGCAGTACTTC. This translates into CSARDRGRHSYEQYF.

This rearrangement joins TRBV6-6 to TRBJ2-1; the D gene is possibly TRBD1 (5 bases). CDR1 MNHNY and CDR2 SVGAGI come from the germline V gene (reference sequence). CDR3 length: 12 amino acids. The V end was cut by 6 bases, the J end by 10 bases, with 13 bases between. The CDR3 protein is CASSPAGREQFF. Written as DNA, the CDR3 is TGTGCCAGCAGCCCGGCAGGGCGGGAGCAGTTCTTC.

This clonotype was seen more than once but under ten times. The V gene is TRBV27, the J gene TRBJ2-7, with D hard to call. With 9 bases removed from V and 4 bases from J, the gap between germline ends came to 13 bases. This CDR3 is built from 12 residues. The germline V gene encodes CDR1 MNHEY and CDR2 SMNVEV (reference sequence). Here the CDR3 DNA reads TGTGCCAGTCTCGGACGGAATTACGAGCAGTACTTC. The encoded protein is CASLGRNYEQYF.

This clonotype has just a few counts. This chain's CDR3 is CSASSRQANTEAFF. CDR3 bases: TGCAGTGCTAGCTCAAGACAGGCGAACACTGAAGCTTTCTTT. The V and J genes are TRBV20-1 and TRBJ1-1; TRBD1 is a possible D gene (6 bases). This CDR3 comprises 14 residues. CDR1 and CDR2 from the germline V gene are DFQATT and SNEGSKA (reference sequence). V lost 3 bases to trimming and J lost 1 base, with 12 bases between them.

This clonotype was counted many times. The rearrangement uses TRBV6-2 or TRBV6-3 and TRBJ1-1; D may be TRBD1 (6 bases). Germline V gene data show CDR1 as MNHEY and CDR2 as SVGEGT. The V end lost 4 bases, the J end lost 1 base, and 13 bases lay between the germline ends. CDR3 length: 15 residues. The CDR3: CASSSNRAENTEAFF. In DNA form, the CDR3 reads TGTGCCAGCAGTTCCAACAGGGCGGAGAACACTGAAGCTTTCTTT.

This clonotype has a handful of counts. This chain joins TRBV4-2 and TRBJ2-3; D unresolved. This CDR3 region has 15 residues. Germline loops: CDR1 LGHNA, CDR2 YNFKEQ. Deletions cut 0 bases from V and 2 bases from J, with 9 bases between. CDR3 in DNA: TGTGCCAGCAGCCAAGATTCAACTAACACAGATACGCAGTATTTT. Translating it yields CASSQDSTNTDTQYF.

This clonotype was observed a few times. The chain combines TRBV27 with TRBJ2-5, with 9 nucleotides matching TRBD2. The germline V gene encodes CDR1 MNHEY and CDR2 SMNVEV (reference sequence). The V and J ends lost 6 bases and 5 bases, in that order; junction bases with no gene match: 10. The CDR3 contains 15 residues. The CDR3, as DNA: TGTGCCAGCAGGCAATATAGCGGGAGTACGGAGACCCAGTACTTC. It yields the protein CASRQYSGSTETQYF.

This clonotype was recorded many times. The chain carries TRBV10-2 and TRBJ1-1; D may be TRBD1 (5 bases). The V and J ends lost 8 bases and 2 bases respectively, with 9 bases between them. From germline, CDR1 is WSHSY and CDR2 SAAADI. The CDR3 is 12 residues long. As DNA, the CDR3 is TGCGCCAGCGGAAGGGGTAACACTGAAGCTTTCTTT. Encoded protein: CASGRGNTEAFF.

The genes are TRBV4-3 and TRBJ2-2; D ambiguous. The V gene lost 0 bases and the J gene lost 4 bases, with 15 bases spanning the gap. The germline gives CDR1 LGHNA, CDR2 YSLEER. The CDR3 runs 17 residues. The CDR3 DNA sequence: TGCGCCAGCAGCCAAGAGGATCCGAGGACGGTCACCGGGGAGCTGTTTTTT. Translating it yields CASSQEDPRTVTGELFF.

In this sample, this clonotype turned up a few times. The CDR3 is CASSFRSGNNEQFF. For the CDR3, the DNA is TGCGCCAGCAGTTTTCGAAGCGGGAACAATGAGCAGTTCTTC. The rearrangement uses TRBV5-1 and TRBJ2-1; TRBD2 aligns across 7 bases. V dropped 5 bases and J dropped 5; count of bases not matched to a gene: 7. Per the germline V gene, CDR1 is SGHRS and CDR2 is YFSETQ. The CDR3 covers 14 residues.

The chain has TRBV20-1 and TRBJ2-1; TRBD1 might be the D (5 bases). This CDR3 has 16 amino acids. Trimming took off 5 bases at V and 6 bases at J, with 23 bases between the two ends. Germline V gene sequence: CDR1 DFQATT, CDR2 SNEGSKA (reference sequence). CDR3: CSAPHDRASVGNEQFF. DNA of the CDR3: TGCAGTGCTCCCCACGACAGAGCATCGGTGGGCAATGAGCAGTTCTTC.

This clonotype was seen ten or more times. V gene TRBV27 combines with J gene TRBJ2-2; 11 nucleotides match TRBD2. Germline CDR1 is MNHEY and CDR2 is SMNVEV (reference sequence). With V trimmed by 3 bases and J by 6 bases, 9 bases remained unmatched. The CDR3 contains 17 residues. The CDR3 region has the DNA TGTGCCAGCAGTTTGTCGTCTAGCGGGAGGTGGGCCGGGGAGCTGTTTTTT. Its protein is CASSLSSSGRWAGELFF.

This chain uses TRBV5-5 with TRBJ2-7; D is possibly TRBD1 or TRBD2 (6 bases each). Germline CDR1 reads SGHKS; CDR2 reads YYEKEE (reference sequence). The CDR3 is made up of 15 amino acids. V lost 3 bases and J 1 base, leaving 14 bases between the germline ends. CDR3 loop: CASSWTTQGSYEQYF. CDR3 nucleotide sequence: TGTGCCAGCAGCTGGACTACACAGGGATCCTACGAGCAGTACTTC.

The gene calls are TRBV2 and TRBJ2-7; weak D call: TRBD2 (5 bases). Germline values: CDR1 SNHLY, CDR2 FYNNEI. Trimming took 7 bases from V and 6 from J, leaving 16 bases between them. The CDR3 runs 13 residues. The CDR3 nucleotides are TGTGCCAGCATGAGGGATCAGAGTAGCGAGCAGTACTTC. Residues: CASMRDQSSEQYF.

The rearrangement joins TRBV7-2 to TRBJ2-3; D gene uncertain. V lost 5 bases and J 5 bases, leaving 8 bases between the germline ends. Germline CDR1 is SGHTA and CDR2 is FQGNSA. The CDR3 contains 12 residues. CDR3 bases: TGTGCCAGCAGCGTATTGGAAGATACGCAGTATTTT. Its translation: CASSVLEDTQYF.

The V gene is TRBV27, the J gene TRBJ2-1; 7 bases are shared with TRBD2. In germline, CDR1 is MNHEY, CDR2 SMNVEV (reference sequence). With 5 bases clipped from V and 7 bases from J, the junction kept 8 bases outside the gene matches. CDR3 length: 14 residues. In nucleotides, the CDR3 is TGTGCCAGCAGTCGCCGGACTAGTGGGAATGAGCAGTTCTTC. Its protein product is CASSRRTSGNEQFF.

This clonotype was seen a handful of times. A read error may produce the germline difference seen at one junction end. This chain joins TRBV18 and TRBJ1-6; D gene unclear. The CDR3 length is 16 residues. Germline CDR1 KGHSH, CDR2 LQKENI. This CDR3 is CASSPRGPENNSPLRF. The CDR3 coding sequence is TGTGCCAGCTCACCACGAGGGCCAGAGAATAATTCACCCCTCCGCTTT.

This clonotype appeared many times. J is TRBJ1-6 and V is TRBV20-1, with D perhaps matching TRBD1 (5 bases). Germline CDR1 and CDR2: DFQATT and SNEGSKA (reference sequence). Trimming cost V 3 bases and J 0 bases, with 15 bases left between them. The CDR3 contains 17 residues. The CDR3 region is CSASATIQGSYNSPLHF. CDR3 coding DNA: TGCAGTGCTAGCGCCACCATTCAGGGCTCCTATAATTCACCCCTCCACTTT.

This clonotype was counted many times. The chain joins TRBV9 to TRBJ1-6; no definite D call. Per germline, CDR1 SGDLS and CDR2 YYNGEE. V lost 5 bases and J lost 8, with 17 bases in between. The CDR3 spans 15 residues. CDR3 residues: CASRVSSSQDSPLHF. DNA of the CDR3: TGTGCCAGCAGAGTTAGCTCCAGTCAGGATTCACCCCTCCACTTT.

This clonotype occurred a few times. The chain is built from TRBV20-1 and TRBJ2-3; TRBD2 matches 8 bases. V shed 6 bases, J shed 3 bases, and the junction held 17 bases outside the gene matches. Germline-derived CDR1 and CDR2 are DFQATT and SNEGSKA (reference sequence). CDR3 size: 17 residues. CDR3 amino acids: CSARAIGRGGATDTQYF. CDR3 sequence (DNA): TGCAGTGCCAGGGCGATCGGTCGGGGGGGTGCAACAGATACGCAGTATTTT.

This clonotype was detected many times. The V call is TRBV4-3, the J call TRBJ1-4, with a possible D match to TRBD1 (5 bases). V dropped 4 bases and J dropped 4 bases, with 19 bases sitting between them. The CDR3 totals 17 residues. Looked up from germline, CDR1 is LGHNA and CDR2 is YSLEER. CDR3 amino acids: CASSPERQGAFNEKLFF. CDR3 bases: TGCGCCAGCAGCCCAGAGAGGCAGGGCGCCTTTAATGAAAAACTGTTTTTT.

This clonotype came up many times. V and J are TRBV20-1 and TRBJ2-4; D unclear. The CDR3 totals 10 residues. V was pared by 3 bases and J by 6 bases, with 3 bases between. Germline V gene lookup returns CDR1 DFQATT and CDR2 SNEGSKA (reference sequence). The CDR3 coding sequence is TGCAGTGCTAGTCCAAACATTCAGTACTTC. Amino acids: CSASPNIQYF.

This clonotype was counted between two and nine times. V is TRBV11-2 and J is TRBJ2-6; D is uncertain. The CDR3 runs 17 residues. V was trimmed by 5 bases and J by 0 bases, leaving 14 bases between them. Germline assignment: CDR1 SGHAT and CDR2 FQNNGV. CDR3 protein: CASSLSGRSSGANVLTF. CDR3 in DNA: TGTGCCAGCAGCCTTAGTGGACGGAGCTCTGGGGCCAACGTCCTGACTTTC.

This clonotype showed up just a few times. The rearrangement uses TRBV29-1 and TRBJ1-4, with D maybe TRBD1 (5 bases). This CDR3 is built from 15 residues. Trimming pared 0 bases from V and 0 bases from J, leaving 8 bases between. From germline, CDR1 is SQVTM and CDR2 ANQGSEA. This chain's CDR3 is CSVEDRGATNEKLFF. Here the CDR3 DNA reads TGCAGCGTTGAAGATAGGGGAGCAACTAATGAAAAACTGTTTTTT.

DNA for the CDR3: TGTGCCAGCAGTCCCCCCCCCGGGACAGGGATCGGCTACACCTTC. Translated: CASSPPPGTGIGYTF. The genes are TRBV27 and TRBJ1-2; 9 nucleotides align to TRBD1. Trimming removed 5 bases from V and 8 bases from J; junction bases left unmatched: 12. CDR1 MNHEY and CDR2 SMNVEV come from the germline V gene (reference sequence). This CDR3 is built from 15 residues.

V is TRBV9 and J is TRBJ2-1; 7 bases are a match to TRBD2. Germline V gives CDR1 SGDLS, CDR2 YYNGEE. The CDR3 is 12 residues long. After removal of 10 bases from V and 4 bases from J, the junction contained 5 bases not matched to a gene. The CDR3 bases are TGTGCCGTTGGGCGGGGGTACAATGAGCAGTTCTTC. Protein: CAVGRGYNEQFF.